This is a list of T cell receptor beta chains from one sample in a study of tumor and adjacent non-tumor tissue in lung cancer. TCRdb re-called the multiplex PCR reads through MiXCR, storing one row per CDR3 protein. The sample includes some 93,000 distinct CDR3 sequences, approximately 65% seen only once; the top ten take about a sixth. Specimen: lung tumor tissue. All receptors derive from a man aged 55 to 70 with non-small cell lung cancer. Both conserved end residues are part of each CDR3. The D gene is left open where the match is weak. Not every row has a clone size; where given, it reads once, few, many or a size class.

j_gene,v_gene,abundance,d_gene,CDR3nt,CDR3aa
TRBJ2-1,TRBV20-1,few,.,TGCAGTGCTCCAAGGACGGGGGGCCATTACAATGAGCAGTTCTTC,CSAPRTGGHYNEQFF
TRBJ2-2,TRBV6-5,.,.,TGTGCCAGCAGTTCTTTAGTTTGGAACGCCGGGGAGTTGTTTTTT,CASSSLVWNAGELFF
TRBJ2-5,TRBV6-2/TRBV6-3,.,.,TGTGCCAGCAGTCTCGGGACTGGGGGGAGAGAGACCCAGTACTTC,CASSLGTGGRETQYF
TRBJ2-2,TRBV4-1,.,.,TGCGCCAGCCAAGAACCCGGCAGGGCGGCCGGGGAGCTGTTTTTT,CASQEPGRAAGELFF
TRBJ2-5,TRBV7-9,.,.,TGTGCCAGCATGGTGGACGTTGAGACCCAGTACTTC,CASMVDVETQYF
TRBJ2-5,TRBV11-2,.,.,TGTGCCAGCAGCCAATACGCAGAGACCCAATACTTC,CASSQYAETQYF
TRBJ1-1,TRBV29-1,.,.,TGCAGCGTTCATCCCCCGACTACTGAAACTCTCTTT,CSVHPPTTETLF
TRBJ2-1,TRBV13,.,TRBD2,TGTGCCAGCAGCCCCCGTTGGGTAGCGGGAGGGAGATCCTACAATGAGCAGTTCTTC,CASSPRWVAGGRSYNEQFF
TRBJ2-5,TRBV20-1,.,.,TGCAGTGCTAGAGGCACGGAGACCAAGTACTTC,CSARGTETKYF
TRBJ2-1,TRBV11-2,.,.,TGTGCCAGCAGCGCGCACCGGGGGATAAGGGATAAGCAGTTCTTC,CASSAHRGIRDKQFF
TRBJ2-5,TRBV20-1,.,.,TGCAGTGCTAGAGCTTACTCGGAGATCCAGTACTTC,CSARAYSEIQYF
TRBJ2-7,TRBV10-3,.,.,TGTGGCTCAAAAAAGGGGGTCAGGGAGGGCGAGCAGTACTTC,CGSKKGVREGEQYF
TRBJ1-5,TRBV4-1,.,.,TGCGCCAGCAATCAAGACGCTGGGAGCAATCAGCCCCAGCATTTT,CASNQDAGSNQPQHF
TRBJ2-1,TRBV28,.,TRBD2,TGTGCCAGAAGTCCTCGACAAGGGAGGGTTGGTAATGAGCAGTTCTTC,CARSPRQGRVGNEQFF
TRBJ2-2,TRBV6-6,.,.,TGCGCCAGCAGTCGCCAGATCCGTGCGGGGAGAATCGGGGAGCTGTTTTTT,CASSRQIRAGRIGELFF
TRBJ2-2,TRBV7-8,.,.,TGTGCCATTAGCTCTGACTGGAACACCGGGGAGCTGTTTTTT,CAISSDWNTGELFF
TRBJ2-1,TRBV4-1,.,.,TGCGCCAGCAGCCAAGTCGGGACAAGGGAGAATGAGCAGTTCTTC,CASSQVGTRENEQFF
TRBJ2-2,TRBV29-1,.,TRBD1,TGCAGCGTTTCCGTGACAGGGTTCGAGGAGCTATTTTTT,CSVSVTGFEELFF
TRBJ2-3,TRBV11-2,.,.,TGTGCCAGCAGCCTAGGAGAGGAGTACGAGGATACGCAGTATTTT,CASSLGEEYEDTQYF
TRBJ2-7,TRBV11-3,.,.,TGTGCCAGCAGCTTAGATTGGAGAGCCTATGAGCGGTACTTC,CASSLDWRAYERYF
TRBJ2-1,TRBV20-1,many,.,TGCAGTGCTAGAGATGGCCGGAACAATGAGCAGTTCTTC,CSARDGRNNEQFF
TRBJ1-1,TRBV6-2/TRBV6-3,.,TRBD1,TGTGCGAGCAGTTACGGGACAGGGGTTAACATTGAAGCTTTCTTT,CASSYGTGVNIEAFF
TRBJ1-5,TRBV6-2/TRBV6-3,.,.,TGTGCCAGCAGTTACTCGACCGGTCAGCCCCAGCATTTT,CASSYSTGQPQHF
TRBJ1-5,TRBV4-1,.,.,TGCGCCAGCAGCCAAGACGCTTGGAGCGATCAGCCCCAGCATTTT,CASSQDAWSDQPQHF
TRBJ2-1,TRBV29-1,.,.,TGTAGCACGGGACCAGCGGCACTTGACAATGAGCAGTTCTTC,CSTGPAALDNEQFF
TRBJ2-7,TRBV11-2,once,.,TGTGCCAGCAGCTTATCGTCTTTCGAGCAGTGGTTC,CASSLSSFEQWF
TRBJ2-7,TRBV5-4,.,TRBD2,TGTGCCAGCAGCCAAGCAGGGACTACCTACGAGCAGTACTTC,CASSQAGTTYEQYF
TRBJ2-1,TRBV4-1,.,.,TGCGCCAGCAGCCAAGAGACCGGCGGCAGCAATGAGCAGTTCTTC,CASSQETGGSNEQFF
TRBJ2-1,TRBV4-1,.,TRBD1,TGCGCCAGCAGCCAAGGGACAGGGGATTCCTACAATGAGCAGCTCTTC,CASSQGTGDSYNEQLF
TRBJ1-4,TRBV12-3/TRBV12-4,.,TRBD1,TGTGCCAGCAGCCCCGGACAGGGGAAACTGTTTTTT,CASSPGQGKLFF
TRBJ2-2,TRBV4-2,.,.,TGTGCCAGAAGCCAGACGTCGCAGGAGCTGTTTTTT,CARSQTSQELFF
TRBJ2-2,TRBV4-2,.,.,TGTGCCAGCAGCCAGCAAACGGGGAGAAACACCGGGGGGCTGTTTTTT,CASSQQTGRNTGGLFF
TRBJ2-1,TRBV11-1,.,TRBD2,TGTGCCTGCAACTCGACAAGCGGGAGTACCTACAATGAGCAGTTCTTC,CACNSTSGSTYNEQFF
TRBJ2-5,TRBV18,many,.,TGTGCCAGCAGCCTCCAAGAGACCCAGTACTTC,CASSLQETQYF
TRBJ2-7,TRBV5-1,.,TRBD2,TGCACCGGCAGCGCAGGACTAGCGGCCTATGAGCAGTACTTC,CTGSAGLAAYEQYF
TRBJ2-2,TRBV12-3/TRBV12-4,.,.,TGTGCCAGCAGTATAGGGTACACAGGGGAGCTGTTTTTT,CASSIGYTGELFF
TRBJ1-2,TRBV5-1,many,.,TGCGCCAGCAGCCCCAGCTCAGGGGATAACTATGGCTACACCTTC,CASSPSSGDNYGYTF
TRBJ2-7,TRBV11-3,.,.,TGTGGCAGCAGCTTCCAGGGCCTGATATGCGAGCAGTACTTC,CGSSFQGLICEQYF
TRBJ2-1,TRBV5-6,.,TRBD2,TGTGCCAGCAGCTTGATCCAGGGTGAGCGGGGTGAGCAGTTCTTC,CASSLIQGERGEQFF